Listed below are T cell receptor beta chains from one sample, sequenced in a study of shared clonotypes between healthy human individuals. Data came from immunoSEQ multiplex PCR; TCRdb stores just in-frame clones and leaves some out. The repertoire includes about 2 million clones, around 95% of them detected once, and around 0.13% sits in the top ten. The sample comprised naive CD4+ T cells sorted from blood. Source of these receptors: a man between 18 and 29 years old in good health. Each CDR3 is given with its conserved first and last residue. Each record gives: clone size, V gene, D gene, CDR3 length, J gene, CDR3 DNA, CDR3 protein. A D gene is named only where the DNA matches it firmly. Not every row has a clone size; where given, it reads once, few, many or a size class.

>NA|TRBV4-1|NA|15|TRBJ1-4
TGCGCCAGCAGCCCAACCAACGGGAACGATGAAAAACTGTTTTTT
CASSPTNGNDEKLFF
>NA|TRBV7-8|NA|15|TRBJ2-2
TGTGCCAGCAGCTTAGAAGGGGCTCGGGCCGGGGAGCTGTTTTTT
CASSLEGARAGELFF
>NA|TRBV12-5|NA|13|TRBJ2-5
TGTGCTAGTGGTTTGCGGGGGCTTGAGACCCAGTACTTC
CASGLRGLETQYF
>NA|TRBV30|NA|13|TRBJ1-4
TGTGCCTGGAGCGGAGCAACTAATGAAAAACTGTTTTTT
CAWSGATNEKLFF
>NA|TRBV5-1|TRBD1|16|TRBJ2-7
TGCGCCAGCAGCCCTGATGGACAGGGTAAATCCTACGAGCAGTACTTC
CASSPDGQGKSYEQYF
>NA|TRBV7-2|NA|17|TRBJ2-7
TGTGCCAGCAGCTTAGGGTACGGACCGGCCAGAACCTACGAGCAGTACTTC
CASSLGYGPARTYEQYF
>NA|TRBV27|NA|15|TRBJ1-6
TGTGCCAGCAGTTTCGAGTGGGTCTATAATTCACCCCTCCACTTT
CASSFEWVYNSPLHF
>NA|TRBV9|TRBD1|15|TRBJ2-3
TGTGCCAGCAGCGTCAGGACAGGGGGAAGTGATACGCAGTATTTT
CASSVRTGGSDTQYF
>NA|TRBV28|TRBD1|15|TRBJ1-2
TGTGCCAGCAGTGACCAGGGGGCTAAAAACTATGGCTACACCTTC
CASSDQGAKNYGYTF
>NA|TRBV10-3|TRBD1|15|TRBJ1-5
TGTGCCACCGGGCAGGGGGCAGTAGGCAATCAGCCCCAGCATTTT
CATGQGAVGNQPQHF
>NA|TRBV7-3|TRBD1|13|TRBJ1-1
TGTGCCAGCAGCTTGCTACAGGGGGAGGAAGCTTTCTTT
CASSLLQGEEAFF
>NA|TRBV5-1|TRBD2|21|TRBJ2-7
TGCGCCAGCAGGACAATTGGTTTGGGACTAGCGGGAGGGCCCTCGAGTTACGAGCAGTACTTC
CASRTIGLGLAGGPSSYEQYF
>once|TRBV19|TRBD1|14|TRBJ1-6
TGTGCCAGTAGAGGGACAGGGTTCGGTTCACCCCTCCACTTT
CASRGTGFGSPLHF
>NA|TRBV6-4|TRBD1|14|TRBJ1-2
TGTGCCAGCAGTTCGGGGGACAGGAGGTATGGCTACACCTTC
CASSSGDRRYGYTF
>NA|TRBV7-8|NA|13|TRBJ1-2
TGTGCCAGCAGCTCCCCACTTTCGGATGGCTACACCTTC
CASSSPLSDGYTF
>NA|TRBV4-1|NA|15|TRBJ2-5
TGCGCCAGCAGCCAAGTTCCGACAGTTCAAGAGACCCAGTACTTC
CASSQVPTVQETQYF
>NA|TRBV19|NA|11|TRBJ1-2
TGTGCCAGTAGTATCGAGTATGGCTACACCTTC
CASSIEYGYTF
>NA|TRBV20-1|NA|11|TRBJ2-3
TGCAGTGCTAGGCGGGGAGATACGCAGTATTTT
CSARRGDTQYF
>NA|TRBV4-1|NA|16|TRBJ1-3
TGCGCCAGCAGCCAAGATCCGGGTGACTCTGGAAACACCATATATTTT
CASSQDPGDSGNTIYF
>NA|TRBV28|NA|12|TRBJ1-5
TGTGCCAGCAGTTCCGGTACAGCGCCCCAGCATTTT
CASSSGTAPQHF
>NA|TRBV2|TRBD1|18|TRBJ1-6
TGTGCCAGCAGTGAAGTTGGACAGGGAAGGTCCTATAATTCACCCCTCCACTTT
CASSEVGQGRSYNSPLHF
>NA|TRBV5-6|NA|13|TRBJ2-2
TGTGCCAGCAGCTACCGGTGGCCCGGGGAGCTGTTTTTT
CASSYRWPGELFF
>NA|TRBV4-3|NA|13|TRBJ2-5
TGCGCCAGCAGCCAAGAAGGGAGCCTGACCCAGTACTTC
CASSQEGSLTQYF
>NA|TRBV25-1|NA|14|TRBJ2-2
TGTGCCAGCAGTGAACGAATCTACACCGGGGAGCTGTTTTTT
CASSERIYTGELFF
>NA|TRBV7-9|NA|15|TRBJ2-7
TGTGCCAGCAGCTTAGGGTCCAGCAGGACCTACGAGCAGTACTTC
CASSLGSSRTYEQYF
>NA|TRBV6-5|NA|13|TRBJ2-2
TGTGCCAGCAGTTACGCTCAGGCCGGGGAGCTGTTTTTT
CASSYAQAGELFF
>once|TRBV7-8|NA|14|TRBJ1-1
TGTGCCAGCAGCTTCTTAGCCGTGAACACTGAAGCTTTCTTT
CASSFLAVNTEAFF
>NA|TRBV4-3|TRBD1|18|TRBJ2-6
TGCGCCAGCAGCCTAAGCGGACAGGGTCTCTCTGGGGCCAACGTCCTGACTTTC
CASSLSGQGLSGANVLTF